The present entry profiles one TCR beta chain with its context. Its target is not known. Sequencing of DNA taken from cultured CD4+ T cells relied on the Oncomine TCR Beta short-read assay. Using its own MiXCR run on the PCR reads, TCRdb lists one record per CDR3 protein. The repertoire holds 15,000 to 20,000 distinct CDR3 sequences, with more than 30% as singletons. This sample is drawn from a study of vaccination and CD4 T cells after COVID-19. Study information: The stimulating agents, overlapping spike peptides, came from SARS-CoV-2, HCoV-NL63, HCoV-OC43 and HCoV-229E. Regarding the study as a whole: Convalescent participants were relatively few, and none had early post-infection timepoints studied.

Per the germline V gene, CDR1 is SGHVS and CDR2 is FQNEAQ. V lost 0 bases, J lost 10 bases, and 10 bases stayed unmatched. The CDR3 totals 17 residues. Treatment meaning: approximately 10-day PBMC culture with coronavirus spike peptide pools or control peptides (ViraFEST assay). The sample in question was CD4+ T cells from blood, cultured in vitro, obtained before SARS-CoV-2 vaccination. The sequence derives from a human donor who received a COVID-19 vaccine. The chain is built from TRBV7-8 and TRBJ2-1; TRBD2 agrees at 12 bases. The CDR3 region is CASSLAPSGGASSEQFF. DNA for the CDR3: TGTGCCAGCAGCTTAGCTCCTAGCGGGGGGGCCAGCTCAGAGCAGTTCTTC.